This T cell receptor beta chain comes out of a study of PD-1 blockade in classical Hodgkin lymphoma. CDR1 is SGHDT, CDR2 YYEEEE, per germline. Trimming shortened V by 4 bases and J by 0 bases, and 13 bases separated the two germline ends. The CDR3 loop spans 15 amino acids. Concerning this clone itself: The antigen remains unidentified.

The repertoire was sequenced with immunoSEQ multiplex PCR; TCRdb's copy has only in-frame clones and lacks some. The sample lists approximately 41,000 clones; 66% were seen once. Time point described: cycle 4 day 1 (C4D1), after less than 7 weeks of nivolumab. Patients all relapsed after autologous stem cell transplantation, and there was variation in brentuximab vedotin exposure. Points from the study as a whole: What caused the repertoire differences, perhaps disease activity or prior therapy, remains undefined. CD8+ TCR diversity did not rise significantly by C4D1, unlike CD4+. The baseline diversity of complete responders showed similarity to that of newly diagnosed patients. Excluded were patients who started nivolumab under 1 year after ASCT, a group that had lower diversity.

Sequencing used peripheral blood mononuclear cells (PBMCs), obtained before the fourth cycle of nivolumab. The sequence was obtained from a human donor with classical Hodgkin lymphoma. V and J are TRBV5-6 and TRBJ1-1, with TRBD1 as a possible D gene (5 bases). CDR3 in amino acids: CASSRPPGLNTEAFF. CDR3 bases: TGTGCCAGCAGCCGACCGCCGGGACTGAACACTGAAGCTTTCTTT.